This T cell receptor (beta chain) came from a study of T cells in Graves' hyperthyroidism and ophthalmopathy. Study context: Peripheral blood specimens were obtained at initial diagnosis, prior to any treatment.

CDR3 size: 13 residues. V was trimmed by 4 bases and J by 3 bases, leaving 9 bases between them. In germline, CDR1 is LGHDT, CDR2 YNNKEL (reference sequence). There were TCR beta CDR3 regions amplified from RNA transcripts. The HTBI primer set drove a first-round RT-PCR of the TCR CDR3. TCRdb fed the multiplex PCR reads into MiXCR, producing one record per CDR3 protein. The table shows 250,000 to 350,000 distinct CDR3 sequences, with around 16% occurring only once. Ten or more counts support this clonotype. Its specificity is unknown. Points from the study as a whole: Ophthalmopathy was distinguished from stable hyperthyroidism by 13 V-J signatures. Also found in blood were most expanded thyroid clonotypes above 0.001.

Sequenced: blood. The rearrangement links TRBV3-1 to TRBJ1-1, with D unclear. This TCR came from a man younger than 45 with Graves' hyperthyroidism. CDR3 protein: CASSLFTDTEAFF. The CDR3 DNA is TGTGCCAGCAGCCTCTTTACTGACACTGAAGCTTTCTTT. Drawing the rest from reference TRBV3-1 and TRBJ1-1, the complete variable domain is DTAVSQTPKYLVTQMGNDKSIKCEQNLGHDTMYWYKQDSKKFLKIMFSYNNKELIINETVPNRFSPKSPDKAHLNLHINSLELGDSAVYFCASSLFTDTEAFFGQGTRLTVV.